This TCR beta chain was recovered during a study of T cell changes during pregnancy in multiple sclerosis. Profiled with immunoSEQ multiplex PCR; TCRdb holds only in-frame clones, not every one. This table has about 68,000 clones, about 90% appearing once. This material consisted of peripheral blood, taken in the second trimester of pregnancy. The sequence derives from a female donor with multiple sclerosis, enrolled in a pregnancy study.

The CDR3 spells CASSFQRGINEQFF. The CDR3 region has the DNA TGTGCCAGCAGCTTCCAGCGGGGGATAAATGAGCAGTTCTTC. The chain recombines TRBV7-2 with TRBJ2-1; 8 positions agree with TRBD2. J gave up 7 bases and V 3 bases, and 5 bases lay outside the gene matches. Per the germline V gene, CDR1 is SGHTA and CDR2 is FQGNSA. The CDR3 is 14 residues long.